The 27 T cell receptor beta chains reported below all come from one sample, sequenced in a study of T cells after yellow fever vaccination. TCRdb re-derived calls from the 5' RACE reads in MiXCR, one entry per CDR3 protein. The sample has roughly 330,000 distinct CDR3 sequences; about 6.6% are singletons. The sample was PBMCs, taken roughly 47 days after the first yellow fever vaccination. These receptors were taken from a man aged 18 to 30 who received the YFV17D yellow fever vaccine.

The V and J genes are TRBV5-3 and TRBJ1-4, with a possible D match to TRBD1 (6 bases). TRBV5-3 is recorded as an ORF, its role being uncertain. V lost 1 base, J lost 7 bases, and 11 bases lay in between. The CDR3 totals 14 residues. DNA for the CDR3: TGTGCCAGAAGCTTGTCTCAGGGGCCTGAAAAACTGTTTTTT. This translates into CARSLSQGPEKLFF.

This clonotype has a handful of counts. The chain employs TRBV21-1 and TRBJ1-3; TRBD1, the table's D call, lacks a check against the DNA. TRBV21-1 counts as a pseudogene. The CDR3 has 18 amino acids. CDR3 residues: CASSPTYLQGDSGNTIYF. The CDR3 DNA reads TGTGCCAGCAGCCCTACGTACTTACAGGGGGACTCTGGAAACACCATATATTTT.

This clonotype has more than one count but fewer than ten. V is TRBV20-1 and J is TRBJ2-3; the match to TRBD2 covers 7 bases. The V gene's germline CDR1 is DFQATT and CDR2 SNEGSKA (reference sequence). The CDR3 extends over 15 amino acids. With 4 bases clipped from V and 5 bases from J, the junction kept 12 bases outside the gene matches. This CDR3 is CSAIPASGARDTQYF. CDR3 bases: TGCAGTGCTATCCCTGCGAGCGGGGCTAGAGATACGCAGTATTTT.

This clonotype has just a few counts. V and J are TRBV14 and TRBJ2-3; D not certain. V was pared by 0 bases and J by 5 bases, with 6 bases between. In germline, CDR1 is SGHDN, CDR2 FVKESK. There are 13 residues in the CDR3. The CDR3 sequence: CASSQDRRDTQYF. CDR3 DNA: TGTGCCAGCAGCCAAGATCGTAGAGATACGCAGTATTTT.

This clonotype has a handful of counts. The genes are TRBV6-6 and TRBJ1-2, with a possible D match to TRBD1 (5 bases). Germline CDR1 reads MNHNY; CDR2 reads SVGAGI (reference sequence). Between the trimmed V and J ends, which lost 2 bases and 8 bases, there was a span of 12 bases. The CDR3 is 13 amino acids. The CDR3 region is CASSYTTGEGYTF. Here the CDR3 DNA reads TGTGCCAGCAGTTACACGACGGGGGAAGGCTACACCTTC.

This clonotype has ten or more counts. J is TRBJ1-5 and V is TRBV7-2; 8 bases fit TRBD1. Germline V gene sequence: CDR1 SGHTA, CDR2 FQGNSA. Unmatched junction bases numbered 2, after V lost 4 bases and J lost 0 bases. The CDR3 extends over 15 amino acids. This CDR3 is CASSSTGDSNQPQHF. The CDR3 DNA reads as TGTGCCAGCAGCTCGACAGGGGATAGCAATCAGCCCCAGCATTTT.

This clonotype occurred a few times. This chain links TRBV12-3 or TRBV12-4 with TRBJ2-2; D is undetermined. This CDR3 comprises 13 residues. V was pared by 5 bases and J by 4 bases, with 8 bases between. The CDR3 DNA is TGTGCCAGCAGTCCTTTAGGCACCGGGGAGCTGTTTTTT. Its translation is CASSPLGTGELFF.

The chain combines TRBV7-9 with TRBJ2-7; a weak D match, TRBD2 (5 bases). This CDR3 region has 14 residues. The germline V gene has CDR1 SEHNR and CDR2 FQNEAQ (reference sequence). The V end was cut by 1 base, the J end by 2 bases, with 9 bases between. The CDR3 DNA is TGTGCCAGCAGCTTAGGGGGAGACACCTACGAGCAGTACGTC. It encodes CASSLGGDTYEQYV.

This clonotype was seen ten or more times. V and J are TRBV7-2 and TRBJ2-2, with D perhaps being TRBD1 or TRBD2 (5 bases each). The CDR3 covers 17 residues. Germline-derived CDR1 and CDR2 are SGHTA and FQGNSA. The V end lost 6 bases, the J end lost 1 base, and 18 bases lay between the germline ends. CDR3 sequence reads: CASRSFGTDLNTGELFF. In DNA, the CDR3 is TGTGCCAGCAGGTCGTTTGGGACGGATCTGAACACCGGGGAGCTGTTTTTT.

This clonotype was detected only a few times. The chain couples TRBV27 to TRBJ2-7; TRBD1 matches 8 bases. The length of the CDR3 is 17 residues. From germline, CDR1 is MNHEY and CDR2 SMNVEV (reference sequence). J gave up 4 bases and V 0 bases, and 11 bases lay outside the gene matches. Written as DNA, the CDR3 is TGTGCCAGCAGTTTATCACAGCGGACAGGGAACACTTACGAGCAGTACTTC. This translates into CASSLSQRTGNTYEQYF.

The chain couples TRBV9 to TRBJ1-4; a possible D gene is TRBD1 (6 bases). The CDR3 runs to 15 residues. Germline V CDR1 and CDR2: SGDLS, YYNGEE. Trimming took 1 base from V and 5 from J, leaving 12 bases between them. CDR3 sequence: CASSVSPQGNEKLFF. DNA of the CDR3: TGTGCCAGCAGCGTATCACCACAGGGAAATGAAAAACTGTTTTTT.

This clonotype was observed at least ten times. The chain carries TRBV12-3 or TRBV12-4 and TRBJ2-2; D is uncertain. This CDR3 has 13 residues. Trimming pared 7 bases from V and 5 bases from J, leaving 11 bases between. CDR3 protein: CASTQELTGELFF. CDR3 in DNA: TGTGCCAGCACCCAGGAATTGACCGGGGAGCTGTTTTTT.

This clonotype was counted ten times or more. This sequence joins TRBV5-4 and TRBJ2-2; weak D call: TRBD1 (6 bases). The CDR3 consists of 15 residues. Trimming removed 4 bases at V and 0 bases at J, with 10 bases between. The germline V gene has CDR1 SGHNT and CDR2 YYREEE (reference sequence). The CDR3 reads CASSPTGTNTGELFF. The CDR3, as DNA: TGTGCCAGCAGCCCGACAGGAACGAACACCGGGGAGCTGTTTTTT.

V usage is TRBV20-1 and J usage is TRBJ1-5; D is unresolved. Germline-derived CDR1 and CDR2 are DFQATT and SNEGSKA (reference sequence). Between the trimmed V and J ends, which lost 8 bases and 4 bases, there was a span of 15 bases. The CDR3 covers 13 residues. The CDR3: CSCVAAINQPQHF. As DNA, the CDR3 is TGCAGTTGTGTGGCAGCCATTAATCAGCCCCAGCATTTT.

The J gene is TRBJ2-3, the V gene TRBV4-1; 8 positions match TRBD2. Germline CDR1 is MGHRA and CDR2 is YSYEKL. The CDR3 extends over 18 amino acids. The V gene end was trimmed by 0 bases and the J gene end by 3 bases; junction bases not matched to a gene: 11. CDR3 sequence (DNA): TGCGCCAGCAGCCAAGATTCGGCGGGGGGCGGGAGGACAGATACGCAGTATTTT. It encodes CASSQDSAGGGRTDTQYF.

Many counts were recorded for this clonotype. This chain joins TRBV7-2 and TRBJ2-5, with 11 bases aligning to TRBD1. The V and J ends lost 5 bases and 2 bases, in that order; junction bases with no gene match: 1. This CDR3 comprises 14 residues. CDR1 is SGHTA and CDR2 is FQGNSA in the germline V gene. CDR3 amino acids: CASSRDRGQETQYF. The CDR3 DNA reads TGTGCCAGCAGCCGGGACAGGGGGCAAGAGACCCAGTACTTC.

This clonotype was observed at least ten times. The gene calls are TRBV7-2 and TRBJ2-3; either TRBD1 or TRBD2 may supply D (7 bases each). Germline V gene lookup returns CDR1 SGHTA and CDR2 FQGNSA. The CDR3 runs to 13 residues. With 5 bases removed from V and 6 bases from J, the gap between germline ends came to 12 bases. The CDR3 DNA is TGTGCCAGCAGCCTCAGGGGGGGGGATACGCAGTATTTT. This encodes CASSLRGGDTQYF.

This chain uses TRBV20-1 with TRBJ2-1, with D hard to call. The CDR3 is made up of 14 amino acids. CDR1 is DFQATT and CDR2 is SNEGSKA in the germline V gene (reference sequence). Trimming cost V 6 bases and J 5 bases, with 17 bases left between them. The CDR3 is CSADLQGSDNEQFF. The CDR3 DNA follows: TGCAGTGCGGACCTACAAGGGTCCGACAATGAGCAGTTCTTC.

CDR3 nucleotide sequence: TGCGCCAGCAGCTTGCTCAAAGTCTACAATGAGCAGTTCTTC. Translating gives CASSLLKVYNEQFF. This chain joins TRBV5-1 and TRBJ2-1, with unresolved D. CDR3 length: 14 residues. Per germline, CDR1 SGHRS and CDR2 YFSETQ. Trimming shortened V by 1 base and J by 3 bases, and 8 bases separated the two germline ends.

The V gene is TRBV5-1, the J gene TRBJ1-1, with D unclear. V dropped 4 bases and J dropped 5 bases, with 18 bases sitting between them. Germline CDR1 reads SGHRS; CDR2 reads YFSETQ. This CDR3 is built from 15 residues. This CDR3 is CASSPSWGRGTEAFF. Here the CDR3 DNA reads TGCGCCAGCAGCCCCTCGTGGGGAAGAGGTACTGAAGCTTTCTTT.

This clonotype was recorded at least ten times. This chain links TRBV7-2 with TRBJ2-2; the D gene is possibly TRBD1 (6 bases). V was trimmed by 0 bases and J by 7 bases, leaving 15 bases between them. The CDR3 sequence is 16 residues long. Germline V gene lookup returns CDR1 SGHTA and CDR2 FQGNSA. This CDR3 is CASSLASGALHGELFF. In nucleotides, the CDR3 is TGTGCCAGCAGCTTAGCTTCAGGGGCCCTCCACGGGGAGCTGTTTTTT. Variable domain in full (rest from reference TRBV7-2 and TRBJ2-2): GAGVSQSPSNKVTEKGKDVELRCDPISGHTALYWYRQSLGQGLEFLIYFQGNSAPDKSGLPSDRFSAERTGGSVSTLTIQRTQQEDSAVYLCASSLASGALHGELFFGEGSRLTVL.

This clonotype turned up a few times. The J gene is TRBJ1-1, the V gene TRBV6-5; the match to TRBD1 covers 7 bases. Germline CDR1 reads MNHEY; CDR2 reads SVGAGI. J was trimmed by 4 bases and V by 6 bases; bases with no gene match: 8. CDR3 length: 14 amino acids. CDR3: CASRLQGMGTEAFF. For the CDR3, the DNA is TGTGCCAGCAGATTACAGGGGATGGGCACTGAAGCTTTCTTT.

The V call is TRBV11-2, the J call TRBJ2-7; 10 bases are shared with TRBD2. Per the germline V gene, CDR1 is SGHAT and CDR2 is FQNNGV. V was pared by 1 base and J by 7 bases, with 7 bases of the junction left unmatched. The CDR3 extends over 15 amino acids. CDR3 nucleotides: TGTGCCAGCAGCTTAGGTAGCGGGGGGCGCTGGGAGCAGTACGTC. It is translated as CASSLGSGGRWEQYV.

This clonotype was observed many times. V is TRBV20-1 and J is TRBJ1-6; TRBD1 agrees at 7 bases. This CDR3 has 13 amino acids. Unmatched junction bases numbered 3, after V lost 5 bases and J lost 5 bases. The germline V gene has CDR1 DFQATT and CDR2 SNEGSKA (reference sequence). The CDR3 coding sequence is TGCAGTGCTGTGACAGGGAATAATTCACCCCTCCACTTT. It translates to CSAVTGNNSPLHF.

The J gene is TRBJ2-2, the V gene TRBV6-2 or TRBV6-3; D not resolved. With 1 base removed from V and 2 bases from J, the gap between germline ends came to 8 bases. This CDR3 has 15 residues. Germline CDR1 and CDR2: MNHEY and SVGEGT. The chain's CDR3 is CASSYFVSNTGELFF. The CDR3 bases are TGTGCCAGCAGTTACTTTGTCAGTAACACCGGGGAGCTGTTTTTT.

This clonotype was recorded many times. This chain connects TRBV25-1 to TRBJ2-5; no clear D gene. The ends were cut back, 2 bases at V and 2 bases at J, with 9 bases in the middle. The CDR3 totals 14 residues. Germline V gene data show CDR1 as MGHDK and CDR2 as SYGVNS. The CDR3: CASSEKTMQETQYF. DNA for the CDR3: TGTGCCAGCAGTGAAAAAACAATGCAAGAGACCCAGTACTTC. Using reference TRBV25-1 and TRBJ2-5 for the parts outside the CDR3, the full variable domain is EADIYQTPRYLVIGTGKKITLECSQTMGHDKMYWYQQDPGMELHLIHYSYGVNSTEKGDLSSESTVSRIRTEHFPLTLESARPSHTSQYLCASSEKTMQETQYFGPGTRLLVL.

This clonotype occurred a few times. The chain carries TRBV7-2 and TRBJ2-4; D perhaps matches TRBD2 (5 bases). Germline values: CDR1 SGHTA, CDR2 FQGNSA. CDR3 length: 15 residues. Trimming removed 6 bases at V and 7 bases at J, with 19 bases between. The CDR3, as DNA: TGTGCCAGCAGATTGGAAAGAGGGTTGGGGAACATTCAGTACTTC. This sequence encodes CASRLERGLGNIQYF.